Listed below are T cell receptor beta chains from one sample, sequenced in a study of T cells after yellow fever vaccination. In TCRdb, the 5' RACE reads were re-called with MiXCR into one record per CDR3 protein. The sample comprises about 260,000 distinct CDR3 sequences, 10% to 15% of which are singletons, and approximately 0.49% rests with the top ten. The sequencing used CD4+ T cells sorted from PBMCs, collected 45 days after the yellow fever booster vaccination. All receptors come from a man younger than 40 who received the YFV17D yellow fever vaccine. CDR3s include the opening cysteine and the closing phenylalanine or tryptophan. D genes are given only for firm matches. Size values are once, few and many counts, or a class for expanded clones, and some rows have none.

v_call	clone_size	cdr3_length	d_call	j_call	cdr3_nt	cdr3_aa
TRBV7-2	NA	16	TRBD2	TRBJ2-2	TGTGCCAGCAGCTTAGTTGGACTAGCGGGAGGGCCCGAGCTGTTTTTT	CASSLVGLAGGPELFF
TRBV18	many	13	NA	TRBJ2-7	TGTGCCAGCTCGCAAGGACAGCTGTACGAGCAGTACTTC	CASSQGQLYEQYF
TRBV13	NA	13	NA	TRBJ2-5	TGTGCCAGCAGCCGGGACTTTGAAGAGACCCAGTACTTC	CASSRDFEETQYF
TRBV21-1	NA	14	NA	TRBJ2-1	TGTGCCAGCAGGGGTGGTAGCGGATACAATGAGCAGTTCTTC	CASRGGSGYNEQFF
TRBV10-3	few	15	TRBD1	TRBJ1-6	TGTGCCATCGGACGGACAGGGGATTATAATTCACCCCTCCACTTT	CAIGRTGDYNSPLHF
TRBV28	few	12	NA	TRBJ2-1	TGTGCCAGCAACGGGGTCTACAATGAGCAGTTCTTC	CASNGVYNEQFF
TRBV10-1	few	15	TRBD2	TRBJ2-2	TGCGCCAGCGGGGTAGCGGGACCGAACACCGGGGAGCTGTTTTTT	CASGVAGPNTGELFF
TRBV21-1	NA	12	NA	TRBJ2-5	TGTGCCAGCAGCAATCCGTTTTGGACCCAGTACTTC	CASSNPFWTQYF
TRBV29-1	few	16	NA	TRBJ2-3	TGCAGCGTGGCAAAGGGCCGGGAGTCGAGCACAGATACGCAGTATTTT	CSVAKGRESSTDTQYF
TRBV7-9	NA	16	NA	TRBJ2-2	TGTGCCAGCAGCTTAGCGGGAGTCACGAACACCGGGGAGCTGTTTTTT	CASSLAGVTNTGELFF
TRBV30	few	12	NA	TRBJ1-1	TGTGCCTGGAGTGTACGGGTCACTGAAGCTTTCTTT	CAWSVRVTEAFF
TRBV7-9	NA	13	NA	TRBJ2-1	TGTGCCAGCAGCTTAGAGATGGTGTCTGAGCAGTTCTTC	CASSLEMVSEQFF
TRBV6-2/TRBV6-3	NA	13	NA	TRBJ1-1	TGTGCCAGCAGTTACTTCCTGGGCACTGAAGCTTTCTTT	CASSYFLGTEAFF